A selection of T cell receptor beta chains follows, all from one sample in a study of OX40 agonist ivuxolimab in advanced cancers. Profiled with immunoSEQ multiplex PCR; TCRdb holds only in-frame clones, not every one. Of about 35,000 clones listed, about four fifths are singletons. The starting material was CD4+ or CD8+ T cells sorted from blood, obtained in a trial of the OX40 agonist ivuxolimab. The source of these receptors is an adult with an advanced solid tumor such as melanoma, head and neck, liver or kidney cancer. Both conserved end residues are trimmed from each CDR3.

V	CDR3
TRBV18	ASSAGVTGELF
TRBV6-6	ASRPTNRDRDL
TRBV28	ASSTRSYEQY
TRBV5-4	ASRNRGYGTEAF
TRBV19	ASSSSPGTGLAGELF
TRBV7-8	ASSRGSGAGANVLT
TRBV18	ASSPGTSGTYNEQF
TRBV9	ASSDRDRANIQY
TRBV11-3	ASSLSGFTDTQY
TRBV13	ASSLGSGAF
TRBV2	ASKQGGNTIY
TRBV5-4	ASSPGGALSYEQY